One and the same sample provided the 7 T cell receptor beta chains below, sequenced in a study of CD8+CD57+ T cells in acquired aplastic anemia. Only patients with CD8+CD57+ cell expansion on flow cytometry were chosen for sequencing. TCR beta VDJ and CDR3 profiles were obtained from a genomic DNA template. From the reads, TCRdb called clonotypes with MiXCR, one entry per CDR3 protein. The sample holds about 180,000 distinct CDR3 sequences, approximately 48% seen once. The sequenced sample was sorted CD4+, CD8+, or CD8+CD57+ T cells (not recorded which) from PBMCs. All receptors come from a human donor with aplastic anemia.

This clonotype was counted many times. The chain employs TRBV19 and TRBJ1-3; 7 nucleotides match TRBD1. V shed 9 bases and J 1 base; nucleotides not matched to a gene: 9. Germline loops: CDR1 LNHDA, CDR2 SQIVND (reference sequence). CDR3 length: 15 residues. The CDR3 nucleotides are TGTGCCAGCCGTCGACAGGGAGAGTCTGGAAACACCATATATTTT. It yields the protein CASRRQGESGNTIYF.

This clonotype was picked up many times. The rearrangement uses TRBV12-3 or TRBV12-4 and TRBJ2-2, with TRBD2 as a possible D gene (5 bases). The V end lost 8 bases, the J end lost 3 bases, and 16 bases lay between the germline ends. The CDR3 is 15 amino acids. CDR3 sequence: CASGVVTTDTGELFF. The CDR3 bases are TGTGCCAGCGGGGTTGTGACTACCGACACCGGGGAGCTGTTTTTT.

This clonotype was detected ten times or more. This sequence joins TRBV9 and TRBJ1-4; D possibly corresponds to TRBD1 (5 bases). CDR3 length: 15 amino acids. Germline V gene lookup returns CDR1 SGDLS and CDR2 YYNGEE. V lost 0 bases to trimming and J lost 7 bases, with 13 bases between them. DNA for the CDR3: TGTGCCAGCAGCGTAGCTACCGGGGGGACTGAAAAACTGTTTTTT. It is translated as CASSVATGGTEKLFF. Supplemented by reference TRBV9 and TRBJ1-4, the full variable domain reads DSGVTQTPKHLITATGQRVTLRCSPRSGDLSVYWYQQSLDQGLQFLIQYYNGEERAKGNILERFSAQQFPDLHSELNLSSLELGDSALYFCASSVATGGTEKLFFGSGTQLSVL.

This clonotype was seen repeatedly, ten times or more. The chain combines TRBV20-1 with TRBJ2-7; the D call may be TRBD1 or TRBD2 (5 bases each). The V end was cut by 3 bases, the J end by 0 bases, with 18 bases between. CDR1 and CDR2 (germline): DFQATT, SNEGSKA (reference sequence). CDR3 size: 16 residues. The CDR3 is CSARMGRGIGSYEQYF. The CDR3 DNA follows: TGCAGTGCTAGGATGGGACGGGGAATTGGCTCCTACGAGCAGTACTTC.

This clonotype was seen repeatedly, ten times or more. The chain is built from TRBV6-5 and TRBJ2-3; 8 nucleotides line up with TRBD2. The V segment lost 4 bases and the J segment 1 base; nucleotides outside the gene matches: 7. This CDR3 is built from 16 residues. CDR1 MNHEY and CDR2 SVGAGI come from the germline V gene. CDR3 DNA sequence: TGTGCCAGCAGTTCTCGGCTTAGCGGGGGCACAGATACGCAGTATTTT. Its protein product is CASSSRLSGGTDTQYF.

The V gene is TRBV10-3, the J gene TRBJ2-3; 9 bases fit TRBD2. The V gene's germline CDR1 is ENHRY and CDR2 SYGVKD. The CDR3 is 13 amino acids. Trimming took 6 bases from V and 6 from J; bases not matched to a gene: 4. The CDR3: CAISLAGADTQYF. The DNA of the CDR3 is TGTGCCATCAGCTTAGCGGGAGCGGATACGCAGTATTTT.

In its sample, this clonotype was seen a few times. V gene TRBV19 combines with J gene TRBJ2-7, with a possible D match to TRBD1 (6 bases). Looked up from germline, CDR1 is LNHDA and CDR2 is SQIVND (reference sequence). Trimming cost V 4 bases and J 2 bases, with 9 bases left between them. The CDR3 has 13 residues. The chain's CDR3 is CASSRGRTYEQYF. The CDR3 nucleotides are TGTGCCAGTAGTAGGGGGCGAACCTACGAGCAGTACTTC.